The rows below give T cell receptor beta chains drawn from one sample of a study of long-term antiretroviral therapy in people with HIV. Here immunoSEQ multiplex PCR was the method, and the copy in TCRdb shows in-frame clones only, minus some. In the table there are about 29,000 clones, 95% of which are singletons. The sample consisted of unsorted PBMCs, taken 5.3 years after starting antiretroviral therapy. All receptors derive from a man aged 25-45 years with HIV. Both conserved end residues are part of each CDR3. Each record gives: D gene, CDR3 length, J gene, clone size, V gene, CDR3 protein, CDR3 DNA. D genes are given only for firm matches. Clone sizes are given selectively: once, few, many, or a class where the clone is expanded.

D: .
length: 12
J: TRBJ2-7
size: .
V: TRBV7-2
CDR3: CASSPGFNEQYF
DNA: TGTGCCAGCAGCCCCGGATTCAACGAGCAGTACTTC

D: .
length: 13
J: TRBJ2-5
size: .
V: TRBV2
CDR3: CASTTLRKETQYF
DNA: TGTGCCAGCACCACCCTGAGGAAAGAGACCCAGTACTTC

D: TRBD2
length: 15
J: TRBJ2-1
size: .
V: TRBV19
CDR3: CASSIRREGHNEQFF
DNA: TGTGCCAGTAGTATAAGGCGGGAGGGCCACAATGAGCAGTTCTTC

D: .
length: 13
J: TRBJ2-5
size: .
V: TRBV9
CDR3: CASNGNWLETQYF
DNA: TGTGCCAGCAATGGCAATTGGTTGGAGACCCAGTACTTC

D: TRBD1
length: 15
J: TRBJ2-7
size: .
V: TRBV6-1
CDR3: CASSEFPGTGYEQYF
DNA: TGTGCCAGCAGTGAATTCCCCGGGACAGGCTACGAGCAGTACTTC

D: .
length: 12
J: TRBJ1-2
size: .
V: TRBV4-1
CDR3: CASSPPGLGYTF
DNA: TGCGCCAGCAGCCCCCCGGGACTGGGCTACACCTTC

D: TRBD2
length: 17
J: TRBJ2-5
size: once
V: TRBV4-1
CDR3: CASSQGAGAGPRETQYF
DNA: TGCGCCAGCAGCCAAGGGGCGGGAGCGGGACCCAGAGAGACCCAGTACTTC

D: .
length: 15
J: TRBJ2-7
size: .
V: TRBV4-3
CDR3: CASSQVIGSSYEQYF
DNA: TGCGCCAGCAGCCAGGTAATTGGGAGCTCCTACGAGCAGTACTTC

D: .
length: 14
J: TRBJ2-7
size: .
V: TRBV19
CDR3: CASSIAQGAYEQYF
DNA: TGTGCCAGTAGTATTGCCCAAGGAGCCTACGAGCAGTACTTC

D: TRBD2
length: 16
J: TRBJ2-3
size: .
V: TRBV7-9
CDR3: CASSLILAGYTDTQYF
DNA: TGTGCCAGCAGCTTAATCCTAGCGGGTTACACAGATACGCAGTATTTT

D: TRBD1
length: 14
J: TRBJ1-1
size: .
V: TRBV10-3
CDR3: CAISVGQGNTEAFF
DNA: TGTGCCATCAGCGTTGGACAGGGCAACACTGAAGCTTTCTTT

D: .
length: 15
J: TRBJ2-1
size: once
V: TRBV9
CDR3: CASSAGGAGRHEQFF
DNA: TGTGCCAGCAGCGCCGGTGGGGCAGGGCGGCATGAGCAGTTCTTC

D: TRBD2
length: 16
J: TRBJ2-7
size: .
V: TRBV14
CDR3: CASSQGDWRGALEQYF
DNA: TGTGCCAGCAGCCAAGGGGACTGGCGGGGGGCCCTCGAGCAGTACTTC

D: .
length: 15
J: TRBJ1-1
size: .
V: TRBV5-1
CDR3: CASSLEGRANTEAFF
DNA: TGCGCCAGCAGCTTGGAAGGCAGAGCGAACACTGAAGCTTTCTTT

D: .
length: 11
J: TRBJ2-3
size: .
V: TRBV5-1
CDR3: CASQTGDTQYF
DNA: TGCGCCAGTCAGACCGGAGATACGCAGTATTTT

D: TRBD1
length: 18
J: TRBJ1-4
size: .
V: TRBV19
CDR3: CASSPDTITGATNEKLFF
DNA: TGTGCCAGTAGTCCCGACACCATCACAGGGGCAACTAATGAAAAACTGTTTTTT

D: .
length: 14
J: TRBJ1-4
size: .
V: TRBV5-5
CDR3: CASSTGDGNEKLFF
DNA: TGTGCCAGCAGCACCGGGGACGGGAATGAAAAACTGTTTTTT

D: .
length: 13
J: TRBJ1-1
size: .
V: TRBV10-3
CDR3: CAISEGVGTEAFF
DNA: TGTGCCATCAGTGAGGGGGTAGGCACTGAAGCTTTCTTT

D: .
length: 15
J: TRBJ2-3
size: .
V: TRBV9
CDR3: CASSVAAGATDTQYF
DNA: TGTGCCAGCAGCGTAGCGGCAGGGGCAACAGATACGCAGTATTTT

D: TRBD1
length: 12
J: TRBJ1-1
size: .
V: TRBV4-1
CDR3: CASSLGQGIAFF
DNA: TGCGCCAGCAGCCTTGGACAGGGAATAGCTTTCTTT

D: .
length: 11
J: TRBJ2-5
size: .
V: TRBV20-1
CDR3: CSAIQGETQYF
DNA: TGCAGTGCTATTCAGGGAGAGACCCAGTACTTC

D: TRBD2
length: 16
J: TRBJ2-2
size: .
V: TRBV27
CDR3: CASSPGTSVFAGELFF
DNA: TGTGCCAGCAGTCCCGGGACTAGCGTATTCGCCGGGGAGCTGTTTTTT

D: TRBD2
length: 15
J: TRBJ2-5
size: once
V: TRBV6-5
CDR3: CASSYVGLGQETQYF
DNA: TGTGCCAGCAGTTACGTGGGACTAGGCCAAGAGACCCAGTACTTC

D: .
length: 13
J: TRBJ1-5
size: .
V: TRBV6-5
CDR3: CASSYGDNQPQHF
DNA: TGTGCCAGCAGTTACGGGGACAATCAGCCCCAGCATTTT

D: TRBD2
length: 17
J: TRBJ2-3
size: .
V: TRBV7-7
CDR3: CASSKISGGRSTDTQYF
DNA: TGTGCTAGCAGCAAAATTAGCGGGGGTAGGAGCACAGATACGCAGTATTTT

D: .
length: 12
J: TRBJ2-5
size: .
V: TRBV6-5
CDR3: CATRGTVETQYF
DNA: TGTGCCACCAGGGGGACTGTGGAGACCCAGTACTTC

D: TRBD1
length: 16
J: TRBJ2-1
size: .
V: TRBV6-1
CDR3: CASSKEEQGAYNEQFF
DNA: TGTGCCAGCAGTAAAGAAGAGCAGGGGGCATACAATGAGCAGTTCTTC

D: .
length: 14
J: TRBJ2-7
size: .
V: TRBV12-5
CDR3: CASGLGTGAYEQYF
DNA: TGTGCTAGTGGTTTGGGGACCGGAGCCTACGAGCAGTACTTC

D: .
length: 14
J: TRBJ1-1
size: .
V: TRBV7-2
CDR3: CASSLALGRTEAFF
DNA: TGTGCCAGCAGCTTAGCGCTGGGGAGGACTGAAGCTTTCTTT

D: .
length: 14
J: TRBJ2-2
size: .
V: TRBV9
CDR3: CASRAVRESGELFF
DNA: TGTGCCAGCAGAGCCGTCAGGGAATCCGGGGAGCTGTTTTTT

D: TRBD1
length: 16
J: TRBJ1-3
size: .
V: TRBV5-1
CDR3: CASSLSGGAAGNTIYF
DNA: TGCGCCAGCAGCTTGTCAGGGGGCGCGGCGGGAAACACCATATATTTT

D: TRBD2
length: 17
J: TRBJ2-5
size: .
V: TRBV18
CDR3: CASSPLGASGGLETQYF
DNA: TGTGCCAGCTCACCACTGGGAGCTAGCGGGGGCTTGGAGACCCAGTACTTC

D: .
length: 15
J: TRBJ2-1
size: .
V: TRBV4-3
CDR3: CASSQGTDSYNEQFF
DNA: TGCGCCAGCAGCCAAGGAACGGACTCCTACAATGAGCAGTTCTTC

D: TRBD1
length: 14
J: TRBJ2-7
size: .
V: TRBV27
CDR3: CASGAGTGLREQYF
DNA: TGTGCCAGCGGGGCCGGGACAGGGCTGAGGGAGCAGTACTTC